A single sample is the source of the 15 T cell receptor beta chains below, sequenced in a study of T cells after yellow fever vaccination. Each CDR3 protein gets one entry after TCRdb re-called the 5' RACE reads with MiXCR. The sample contains about 63,000 distinct CDR3 sequences, 7.4% of which appear only once. The source material was CD8+ T cells sorted from PBMCs, sampled 15 days after the yellow fever booster vaccination. These receptors originate from a man aged 25 to 40 who received the YFV17D yellow fever vaccine.

About this clonotype: This clone may be a read error of a much larger clone one base away. The rearrangement uses TRBV6-2 or TRBV6-3 and TRBJ2-1; D is uncertain. Trimming removed 6 bases at V and 8 bases at J, with 14 bases between. There are 13 residues in the CDR3. Germline loops: CDR1 MNHEY, CDR2 SVGEGT. CDR3 coding DNA: TGTGCCAGCAGCGAAGTCAAGCATCATGAGCAGTTCTTC. Its translation: CASSEVKHHEQFF.

In this sample, this clonotype turned up many times. The V and J genes are TRBV27 and TRBJ2-2, with 9 bases fitting TRBD1. After removal of 5 bases from V and 8 bases from J, the junction contained 15 bases not matched to a gene. The V gene's germline CDR1 is MNHEY and CDR2 SMNVEV (reference sequence). The CDR3 is 17 amino acids. The CDR3 sequence is CASSNNTGTGYRGELFF. The CDR3 nucleotides read TGTGCCAGCAGTAACAACACCGGGACAGGGTATCGTGGGGAGCTGTTTTTT.

This clonotype showed up just a few times. The chain combines TRBV9 with TRBJ2-2; 13 nucleotides agree with TRBD2. The J segment lost 1 base and the V segment lost 4 bases, leaving 7 bases of the junction unmatched. Germline V gives CDR1 SGDLS, CDR2 YYNGEE. The CDR3 runs to 18 residues. The CDR3: CASSPGLAGPLNTGELFF. CDR3 coding DNA: TGTGCCAGCAGCCCGGGACTAGCGGGACCTCTGAACACCGGGGAGCTGTTTTTT.

This clonotype has ten or more counts. The V call is TRBV2, the J call TRBJ2-7; D is perhaps TRBD2 (5 bases). CDR3 length: 14 amino acids. V was pared by 2 bases and J by 2 bases, with 10 bases between. CDR1 and CDR2 from the germline V gene are SNHLY and FYNNEI. CDR3 sequence reads: CASSEWRRTYEQYF. In nucleotides, the CDR3 is TGTGCCAGCAGTGAATGGCGGAGGACCTACGAGCAGTACTTC. Complete variable domain (other parts from reference TRBV2 and TRBJ2-7): EPEVTQTPSHQVTQMGQEVILRCVPISNHLYFYWYRQILGQKVEFLVSFYNNEISEKSEIFDDQFSVERPDGSNFTLKIRSTKLEDSAMYFCASSEWRRTYEQYFGPGTRLTVT.

This clonotype was found many times. This rearrangement joins TRBV6-1 to TRBJ2-7; TRBD1 agrees at 10 bases. The CDR3 extends over 17 amino acids. Germline loops: CDR1 MNHNS, CDR2 SASEGT. V dropped 5 bases and J dropped 5; count of bases not matched to a gene: 15. The CDR3 nucleotides are TGTGCCAGCAGTCGAAGTTCTCCGGGGACAGGGGCAGACGAGCAGTACTTC. Translation gives CASSRSSPGTGADEQYF.

This clonotype was counted ten times or more. V and J are TRBV5-6 and TRBJ2-7; D might be TRBD1 or TRBD2, each matching 6 bases. V was trimmed by 6 bases and J by 2 bases, leaving 18 bases between them. Germline assignment: CDR1 SGHDT and CDR2 YYEEEE. The length of the CDR3 is 15 residues. The CDR3 sequence: CASTPRGDNPYEQYF. The CDR3 coding sequence is TGTGCCAGCACTCCGAGGGGGGACAATCCCTACGAGCAGTACTTC.

This clonotype was recorded many times. The chain is built from TRBV19 and TRBJ2-1; possibly TRBD1 or TRBD2 for D (5 bases each). The V end was cut by 5 bases, the J end by 2 bases, with 10 bases between. The CDR3 is 14 amino acids. From germline, CDR1 is LNHDA and CDR2 SQIVND (reference sequence). CDR3: CASSYRGPYNEQFF. Written as DNA, the CDR3 is TGTGCCAGTAGTTACCGGGGCCCCTACAATGAGCAGTTCTTC.

The chain employs TRBV7-9 and TRBJ2-3; D remains ambiguous. With 1 base removed from V and 5 bases from J, the gap between germline ends came to 4 bases. This CDR3 has 12 residues. The germline V gene has CDR1 SEHNR and CDR2 FQNEAQ (reference sequence). The CDR3 DNA sequence: TGTGCCAGCAGCTTAGGACTAGATACGCAGTATTTT. This sequence encodes CASSLGLDTQYF.

This clonotype was counted between two and nine times. Sequence at one end of the junction differs from germline and may be a read error. CDR3 DNA: TGTGCCAGCAGCGTAACTAGCGCGGGCTACAATGAGCAGTTCTTC. It translates to CASSVTSAGYNEQFF. The genes are TRBV7-3 and TRBJ2-1; 7 nucleotides line up with TRBD2. CDR1 and CDR2 (germline): SGHTA, FQGTGA. The CDR3 is 15 amino acids. Full variable domain (remainder filled in from reference TRBV7-3 and TRBJ2-1): GAGVSQTPSNKVTEKGKYVELRCDPISGHTALYWYRQSLGQGPEFLIYFQGTGAADDSGLPNDRFFAVRPEGSVSTLKIQRTERGDSAVYLCASSVTSAGYNEQFFGPGTRLTVL.

This clonotype has more than one count but fewer than ten. The CDR3 sequence is CATTGQGAGSGANVLTF. The CDR3 DNA is TGTGCCACCACAGGACAGGGGGCGGGATCTGGGGCCAACGTCCTGACTTTC. The chain uses TRBV25-1 and TRBJ2-6, with 11 bases identical to TRBD1. CDR1 and CDR2 from the germline V gene are MGHDK and SYGVNS. V lost 10 bases and J lost 1; bases outside the gene matches: 9. This CDR3 has 17 amino acids.

This clonotype was observed at least ten times. The V and J genes are TRBV7-2 and TRBJ2-7; no firm D call. Trimming removed 10 bases from V and 3 bases from J, with 16 bases in between. Germline-derived CDR1 and CDR2 are SGHTA and FQGNSA. The CDR3 is made up of 13 amino acids. The CDR3 bases are TGTGCCATTCGGACGGCGCAATACTACGAGCAGTACTTC. Its protein is CAIRTAQYYEQYF.

This clonotype showed up many times. This chain links TRBV4-1 with TRBJ2-7; D is tentatively TRBD1 or TRBD2 (6 bases each). V shed 7 bases and J shed 5 bases, with 15 bases lying between them. This CDR3 has 13 amino acids. Germline CDR1 MGHRA, CDR2 YSYEKL. CDR3 sequence: CASKIPGADEQYF. CDR3 bases: TGCGCCAGCAAGATTCCGGGGGCGGACGAGCAGTACTTC.

This clonotype occurred many times. The chain carries TRBV29-1 and TRBJ2-2; D not certain. CDR1 SQVTM and CDR2 ANQGSEA come from the germline V gene. The V gene lost 6 bases and the J gene lost 7 bases, with 12 bases spanning the gap. This CDR3 is built from 12 residues. The CDR3 sequence: CSVTDVVGELFF. CDR3 sequence (DNA): TGCAGCGTGACGGACGTGGTCGGGGAGCTGTTTTTT.

This clonotype was found many times. CDR3 DNA sequence: TGTGCCAGCAGCTCGCCCGGGGATAGCGGGAGTGTTACAGATACGCAGTATTTT. Residues: CASSSPGDSGSVTDTQYF. The chain is built from TRBV7-6 and TRBJ2-3, with 9 bases fitting TRBD2. This CDR3 comprises 18 residues. J was trimmed by 3 bases and V by 4 bases; bases with no gene match: 14. CDR1 and CDR2 (germline): SGHVS, FNYEAQ.

The chain employs TRBV11-2 and TRBJ1-1; D might be TRBD1 (5 bases). This CDR3 region has 15 residues. The germline V and J ends were trimmed by 0 bases and 4 bases, with 12 bases remaining between them. The germline V gene encodes CDR1 SGHAT and CDR2 FQNNGV. CDR3 in amino acids: CASSLEWKGSTEAFF. CDR3 DNA sequence: TGTGCCAGCAGCTTAGAATGGAAGGGGAGCACTGAAGCTTTCTTT.